The clone carrying this T cell receptor (beta chain) was detected only once. The sample belongs to a study of control samples from healthy donors and cancer patients. The CDR3 runs to 17 residues. V was trimmed by 3 bases and J by 0 bases, leaving 18 bases between them. Germline V gene lookup returns CDR1 MDHEN and CDR2 SYDVKM. Libraries were prepared by immunoSEQ multiplex PCR; TCRdb keeps only in-frame clonotypes and omits some of them. The sample includes around 170,000 clones, roughly nine tenths of them seen just once. This receptor was obtained from a young woman in good health. J is TRBJ2-7 and V is TRBV28; tentatively, D is TRBD1 (6 bases). Sequenced input: blood. CDR3 sequence: CASSLPDRRLTSYEQYF. CDR3 sequence (DNA): TGTGCCAGCAGTTTGCCGGACAGACGTTTAACCTCCTACGAGCAGTACTTC.